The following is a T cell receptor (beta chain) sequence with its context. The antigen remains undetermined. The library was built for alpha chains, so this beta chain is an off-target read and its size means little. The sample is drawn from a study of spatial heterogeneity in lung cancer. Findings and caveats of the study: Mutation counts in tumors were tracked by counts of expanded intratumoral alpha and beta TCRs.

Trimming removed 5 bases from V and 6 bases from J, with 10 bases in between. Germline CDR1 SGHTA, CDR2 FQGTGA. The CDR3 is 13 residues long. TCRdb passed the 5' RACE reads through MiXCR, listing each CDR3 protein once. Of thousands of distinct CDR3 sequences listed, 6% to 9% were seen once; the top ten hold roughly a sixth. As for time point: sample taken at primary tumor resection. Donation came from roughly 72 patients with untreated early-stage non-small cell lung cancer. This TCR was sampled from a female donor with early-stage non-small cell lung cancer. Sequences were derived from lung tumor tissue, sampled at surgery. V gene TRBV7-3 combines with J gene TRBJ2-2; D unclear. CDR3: CASSPPGAGELFF. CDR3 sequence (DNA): TGTGCCAGCAGCCCCCCGGGCGCCGGGGAGCTGTTTTTT. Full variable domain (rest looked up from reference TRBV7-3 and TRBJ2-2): GAGVSQTPSNKVTEKGKYVELRCDPISGHTALYWYRQSLGQGPEFLIYFQGTGAADDSGLPNDRFFAVRPEGSVSTLKIQRTERGDSAVYLCASSPPGAGELFFGEGSRLTVL.